Listed below are T cell receptor beta chains from one sample, sequenced in a study of post-analysis software for immune sequencing data. TCRdb redid the calling of the PCR reads with MiXCR, one entry per CDR3 protein. The sample contains roughly 540,000 distinct CDR3 sequences, less than 40% of which appear only once. The specimen sequenced was blood. Receptors originate from a girl aged 2 to 17 with multiple sclerosis. Both conserved end residues are part of each CDR3. D genes are given only for firm matches. Expanded clones get a size class; other rows say once, few or many, or leave the size out.

j_gene,d_gene,v_gene,abundance,CDR3nt,CDR3aa
TRBJ1-1,.,TRBV10-2,.,TGCGCCAGCAGTGAACAGGGTGAAACTGAAGCTTTCTTT,CASSEQGETEAFF
TRBJ1-2,.,TRBV28,.,TGTGCCAGCAGTTTTAGACAAATCTATGGCTACACCTTC,CASSFRQIYGYTF
TRBJ2-6,.,TRBV18,many,TGTGCCAGCAGCCCTCCCTCTGGGGCCAACGTCCTGACTTTC,CASSPPSGANVLTF
TRBJ2-7,TRBD1,TRBV29-1,.,TGCAGCGTTGCCCTGACAGGGAACACCTACGAGCAGTACTTC,CSVALTGNTYEQYF
TRBJ1-1,.,TRBV9,.,TGTGCCAGCAGCACCAGAGGGGGCACTGAAGCTTTCTTT,CASSTRGGTEAFF
TRBJ1-2,.,TRBV10-3,few,TGTGCCATCTCACGGGCGGGACCGCTAAACTATGGCTACACCTTC,CAISRAGPLNYGYTF
TRBJ2-1,TRBD1,TRBV27,.,TGTGCCGGCAGGATACAGGGGGCGAATAATGAGCAGTTCTTC,CAGRIQGANNEQFF
TRBJ2-3,.,TRBV7-3,once,TGTGCCAGCAGCCCACAGAGCGCAGGCACAGATACGCAGTATTTT,CASSPQSAGTDTQYF
TRBJ2-7,TRBD2,TRBV7-8,.,TGTGCCAGCCGGGCCCTAGCGGGGGGACTCTACAATGAGCAGTACTTC,CASRALAGGLYNEQYF
TRBJ1-1,.,TRBV6-5,.,TGTGCCAGCAGTTACCGCCCAGAGAGTCCCGCTTTCTTT,CASSYRPESPAFF
TRBJ2-1,.,TRBV29-1,few,TGCAGCGTTGGACTCCTATACAATGAGCAGTTCTTC,CSVGLLYNEQFF
TRBJ1-6,.,TRBV4-1,.,TGCGCCAGCAGCCAGTACCACGGGGGAGCCTATAATTCACCCCTCCACTTT,CASSQYHGGAYNSPLHF
TRBJ2-1,.,TRBV15,few,TGTGCCACCAGCAGAGATCTGGGCAGCTCCTACAATGAGCAGTTCTTC,CATSRDLGSSYNEQFF
TRBJ2-7,TRBD1,TRBV7-8,.,TGTGCCAGCAGCTTAGCGCGTCAGGGGGCCTACTACGAGCAGTACTTC,CASSLARQGAYYEQYF
TRBJ2-5,.,TRBV3-1,few,TGTGCCAGCAGCCAACGGGTTGGCCCTACGTACCAAGAGACCCAGTACTTC,CASSQRVGPTYQETQYF
TRBJ1-1,TRBD1,TRBV5-1,.,TGCGCCAGCAGCTACCAGACAGGGGGGGACGCTGAAGCTTTCTTT,CASSYQTGGDAEAFF
TRBJ2-1,.,TRBV10-3,.,TGTGCCATCAGTGAGTCGAAAGTGTTGCAGAATGAGCAGTTCTTC,CAISESKVLQNEQFF
TRBJ2-3,TRBD2,TRBV4-1,few,TGCGCCAGCAGCCACCTCGGGACGGGAGGAGTTACGCAGTATTTT,CASSHLGTGGVTQYF
TRBJ2-1,TRBD2,TRBV4-1,few,TGCGCCAGCAGCCAGGCGTGGGGACTAGCGGGGGTTGAGCAGTTCTTC,CASSQAWGLAGVEQFF
TRBJ1-6,TRBD1,TRBV20-1,.,TGCAGTGCTAGAGATGGGGCAGGGGGCCTGGATTCACCCCTCCACTTT,CSARDGAGGLDSPLHF
TRBJ2-3,TRBD2,TRBV20-1,.,TGCAGTGCACTTCTAGCGGGGGCCACAGATACGCAGTATTTT,CSALLAGATDTQYF
TRBJ1-1,.,TRBV5-1,.,TGCGCCAGCAGCTTGTTTATGCCGGCAGGGAAGGGCGGCACTGAAGCTTTCTTT,CASSLFMPAGKGGTEAFF
TRBJ2-1,TRBD2,TRBV7-2,.,TGTGCCAGCAGCTTAAGTCTAGCGGGCTCCTGCAATGAGCAGTTCTTC,CASSLSLAGSCNEQFF
TRBJ2-7,.,TRBV7-9,few,TGTGCCAGCAGCTTGGACCACAAATACGAGCAGTACTTC,CASSLDHKYEQYF
TRBJ1-2,.,TRBV5-1,few,TGCGCCAGCAGCTGGCAGGGCGCGGCAGAGGGGGGCTACACCTTC,CASSWQGAAEGGYTF
TRBJ2-1,.,TRBV12-3/TRBV12-4,few,TGTGCCAGCATGCCCCGGGCCGCGGAGCAGTACAATGAGCAGTTCTTC,CASMPRAAEQYNEQFF
TRBJ1-5,.,TRBV2,.,TGTGCCAGCAAATCAATAAAGGACAGTCCCTATAGCAATCAGCCCCAGCATTTT,CASKSIKDSPYSNQPQHF
TRBJ2-3,.,TRBV3-1,.,TGTGCCAGCAGCGCTACTAGCCCCTCTCGCACAGATACGCAGTATTTT,CASSATSPSRTDTQYF
TRBJ1-6,.,TRBV3-1,few,TGTGCCAGCAGAGCAAGGGAGAAGGGAGGCCCCAATTCACCCCTCCACTTT,CASRAREKGGPNSPLHF
TRBJ2-7,TRBD2,TRBV6-2/TRBV6-3,few,TGTGCCAGCAGTTACCCTAGCGGGGTGATAGAGCAGTACTTC,CASSYPSGVIEQYF
TRBJ2-7,.,TRBV28,.,TGTGCCAGCAGAAAAGGGGTTTACGAGCAGTACTTC,CASRKGVYEQYF
TRBJ1-2,.,TRBV4-1,many,TGCGCCAGCAGCCAACCCCCCGGGGAGGGGCGCTACACCTTC,CASSQPPGEGRYTF
TRBJ1-2,TRBD1,TRBV4-1,few,TGCGCCAGCAGCCAGCCGGGACAGGGAAACTATGGCTACACCTTC,CASSQPGQGNYGYTF
TRBJ2-5,.,TRBV15,few,TGTGCCACCAGCAGAGACGGCAGAGAAGAGACCCAGTACTTC,CATSRDGREETQYF
TRBJ2-1,.,TRBV7-6,few,TGTGCCAGCAGCCCCTTTCCCGGGGGCTGGAATTACAATGAGCAGTTCTTC,CASSPFPGGWNYNEQFF
TRBJ1-1,TRBD1,TRBV7-9,.,TGTGCCAGCAGACAGGGGGAAAAAACTGAAGCTTTCTTT,CASRQGEKTEAFF
TRBJ1-2,.,TRBV5-1,.,TGCGCCAGCAGCTTGGTGACCGAATCTGGCTACACCTTC,CASSLVTESGYTF
TRBJ1-5,.,TRBV25-1,.,TGTGCCAGCAGCGCCGGGGGGCCCCAGCATTTT,CASSAGGPQHF
TRBJ2-3,TRBD2,TRBV10-3,.,TGTGCCATCAGTGTCGGAGCGGGGGCCCCAGATACGCAGTATTTT,CAISVGAGAPDTQYF
TRBJ2-3,TRBD2,TRBV12-3/TRBV12-4,few,TGTGCCAGCACCGGACTAGCGGGGGCAGATACGCAGTATTTT,CASTGLAGADTQYF
TRBJ2-5,TRBD2,TRBV11-2,few,TGTGCCAGCAGCACTAGCGCCAGCCAAGAGACCCAGTACTTC,CASSTSASQETQYF
TRBJ1-2,.,TRBV20-1,.,TGCAGTGCTAGAGACAGGAATGGCTACACCTTC,CSARDRNGYTF
TRBJ2-1,TRBD2,TRBV12-3/TRBV12-4,.,TGTGCCAGCAGCCCGGGACTAGCGGGGGTATTCTCCTACAATGAGCAGTTCTTC,CASSPGLAGVFSYNEQFF
TRBJ2-3,.,TRBV6-1,.,TGTGCCAGCAATATCCAGGGAAGCACAGATACGCAGTATTTT,CASNIQGSTDTQYF
TRBJ1-2,.,TRBV6-5,.,TGTGCCAGCAGTTTTAGGACAGACGATATCTATGGCTACACCTTC,CASSFRTDDIYGYTF
TRBJ2-7,.,TRBV20-1,.,TGCAGTGCTAGAGTCGGTACCTACGAGCAGTACTTC,CSARVGTYEQYF
TRBJ1-2,.,TRBV29-1,few,TGCAGCGTTGAAGTGGACAGCTACTCTAACTATGGCTACACCTTC,CSVEVDSYSNYGYTF
TRBJ2-7,.,TRBV20-1,.,TGCAGTGCCATCCCTGGGTCCTACGAGCAGTACTTC,CSAIPGSYEQYF
TRBJ2-5,TRBD2,TRBV7-9,few,TGTGCCAGCAGCTATACCGGACTAGCTGTAGAGACCCAGTACTTC,CASSYTGLAVETQYF
TRBJ2-7,.,TRBV12-3/TRBV12-4,few,TGTGCCAGCAGTTTACATTGGGGGGAGCAGTACTTC,CASSLHWGEQYF
TRBJ1-2,.,TRBV20-1,few,TGCAGTGCTAGACCGGGGGATGGCTACACCTTC,CSARPGDGYTF
TRBJ2-3,.,TRBV12-3/TRBV12-4,.,TGTGCCAGCAAACAGGGTAGCACAGATACGCAGTATTTT,CASKQGSTDTQYF